The sample holds a few counts of the clone carrying this T cell receptor (beta chain). Its antigen is still unknown. CDR3 length: 15 residues. V was clipped by 4 bases and J by 4 bases, with 17 bases between them. Per germline, CDR1 SGHRS and CDR2 YFSETQ. The sample belongs to a study of glioma-infiltrating T cells. The iRepertoire nested amplicon-rescue multiplex PCR amplified TCR alpha and beta CDR3s from RNA. Input was roughly 85-450 ng of tissue mRNA or PBMC total RNA. A single record per CDR3 protein comes from TCRdb applying MiXCR to the multiplex PCR reads. Of approximately 100,000 distinct CDR3 sequences detected, about 25% appear once; the ten largest clones hold about a third. Study-wide findings and caveats: Only very few CDR3 sequences appeared in both tissue and blood. Above-expected tissue-blood divergence occurred in all gliomas, most in low-grade ones.

This clonotype was obtained from a human donor with low-grade glioma or glioblastoma, undergoing nonglioma brain surgery, or in good health (not recorded which). The chain recombines TRBV5-1 with TRBJ2-5; D may match TRBD1 or TRBD2 (5 bases each). The sequencing input was glioma tissue, nonneoplastic brain tissue, or PBMCs (not recorded which). The CDR3 here is CASSAQGSGGETQYF. The CDR3 nucleotides read TGCGCCAGCAGCGCCCAGGGTTCAGGAGGAGAGACCCAGTACTTC.